Presented here are 15 T cell receptor beta chains from one specimen sequenced in a study of T cells in Graves' hyperthyroidism and ophthalmopathy. Amplification targeted TCR beta CDR3 regions from RNA transcripts. The primer set for the first-round RT-PCR of the TCR CDR3 was HTBI. One entry per CDR3 protein, called by TCRdb with MiXCR from the multiplex PCR reads. The profile shows more than 300,000 distinct CDR3 sequences, over 11% of them singletons. Sequenced material: blood. Receptors originate from a woman in her 30s with Graves' hyperthyroidism.

The chain links TRBV6-1 to TRBJ2-5; D perhaps matches TRBD2 (5 bases). The CDR3 is made up of 12 amino acids. Looked up from germline, CDR1 is MNHNS and CDR2 is SASEGT. Trimming left V 6 bases short and J 4 bases short, with 9 bases between. The CDR3 protein is CASRSRGETQYF. Here the CDR3 DNA reads TGTGCCAGCAGATCCCGGGGAGAGACCCAGTACTTC.

This clonotype was picked up many times. The rearrangement uses TRBV20-1 and TRBJ2-1; D unclear. V was clipped by 5 bases and J by 0 bases, with 14 bases between them. The CDR3 sequence is 15 residues long. Germline values: CDR1 DFQATT, CDR2 SNEGSKA (reference sequence). CDR3 DNA sequence: TGCAGTGCTTGTCGTGAACAGACCTCCTACAATGAGCAGTTCTTC. Protein product: CSACREQTSYNEQFF.

There are a few counts of this clonotype. This chain uses TRBV27 with TRBJ2-4; possible D gene TRBD2, 5 bases. The ends were cut back, 3 bases at V and 5 bases at J, with 11 bases in the middle. Germline CDR1 reads MNHEY; CDR2 reads SMNVEV (reference sequence). This CDR3 is built from 14 residues. In nucleotides, the CDR3 is TGTGCCAGCAGTTTCAGCCGGACTGAAAACATTCAGTACTTC. Translation gives CASSFSRTENIQYF.

This clonotype showed up many times. The rearrangement uses TRBV27 and TRBJ2-7; 7 bases match TRBD1. CDR3 length: 16 residues. Germline-derived CDR1 and CDR2 are MNHEY and SMNVEV (reference sequence). V lost 3 bases and J lost 0; bases outside the gene matches: 8. CDR3 protein: CASSLIHRGLSYEQYF. The CDR3, as DNA: TGTGCCAGCAGTTTGATCCACAGGGGCCTCTCCTACGAGCAGTACTTC.

CDR3 region: CASSSGTGSGGTQYF. For the CDR3, the DNA is TGTGCCAGCAGTTCCGGGACTGGGTCAGGGGGTACGCAGTATTTT. This rearrangement joins TRBV6-9 to TRBJ2-3; the D gene is possibly TRBD1 (7 bases). The CDR3 is made up of 15 amino acids. Germline CDR1 and CDR2: MNHGY and SVAAGI. The germline V and J ends were trimmed by 4 bases and 8 bases, with 19 bases remaining between them.

This clonotype was recorded at least ten times. This rearrangement joins TRBV6-1 to TRBJ1-1; D might be TRBD1 (5 bases). The CDR3 consists of 12 residues. Germline values: CDR1 MNHNS, CDR2 SASEGT. The germline V and J ends were trimmed by 8 bases and 5 bases, with 12 bases remaining between them. In nucleotides, the CDR3 is TGTGCCAGCGGGAGGGGAAGAACTGAAGCTTTCTTT. Protein sequence: CASGRGRTEAFF.

The chain combines TRBV20-1 with TRBJ2-7; D may match TRBD1 or TRBD2 (5 bases each). The CDR3 is made up of 15 amino acids. Between the trimmed V and J ends, which lost 1 base and 6 bases, there was a span of 19 bases. CDR1 and CDR2 (germline): DFQATT, SNEGSKA (reference sequence). In DNA, the CDR3 is TGCAGTGCTAGAGTAGCCGGGGCAGGTGGCCGCGAGCAGTACTTC. Protein sequence: CSARVAGAGGREQYF.

The rearrangement links TRBV5-5 to TRBJ2-3, with 7 nucleotides matching TRBD1. V was clipped by 5 bases and J by 6 bases; unmatched bases: 12. Per the germline V gene, CDR1 is SGHKS and CDR2 is YYEKEE (reference sequence). The CDR3 is 15 residues long. The CDR3 here is CASSFKGQMRDTQYF. The CDR3 DNA reads as TGTGCCAGCAGTTTCAAGGGACAGATGAGGGATACGCAGTATTTT.

The table lists this clonotype with many counts. The chain carries TRBV11-2 and TRBJ1-1; TRBD1 matches 10 bases. J gave up 5 bases and V 5 bases, and 5 bases lay outside the gene matches. The CDR3 extends over 14 amino acids. Germline assignment: CDR1 SGHAT and CDR2 FQNNGV. CDR3 sequence (DNA): TGTGCCAGCAGCCCGGACAGGGGGGGAACTGAAGCTTTCTTT. It translates to CASSPDRGGTEAFF.

This clonotype was seen ten or more times. V and J are TRBV11-2 and TRBJ2-7, with D possibly being TRBD2 (5 bases). The CDR3 extends over 15 amino acids. The V end lost 1 base, the J end lost 0 bases, and 10 bases lay between the germline ends. Germline-derived CDR1 and CDR2 are SGHAT and FQNNGV. The chain's CDR3 is CASSLGLINSYEQYF. DNA for the CDR3: TGTGCCAGCAGCTTAGGACTAATTAACTCCTACGAGCAGTACTTC.

This clonotype has at least ten counts. The chain combines TRBV2 with TRBJ2-7; 8 bases fit TRBD2. Germline CDR1 reads SNHLY; CDR2 reads FYNNEI. The CDR3 extends over 16 amino acids. V gave up 2 bases and J gave up 2 bases; unmatched junction bases: 8. The CDR3 sequence: CASSERTGGPPYEQYF. The CDR3 region has the DNA TGTGCCAGCAGTGAAAGGACGGGAGGGCCCCCCTACGAGCAGTACTTC.

This chain connects TRBV5-4 to TRBJ2-7; D possibly corresponds to TRBD1 (6 bases). Looked up from germline, CDR1 is SGHNT and CDR2 is YYREEE (reference sequence). V was clipped by 0 bases and J by 6 bases, with 19 bases between them. This CDR3 comprises 16 residues. This chain's CDR3 is CASSLAGPGVEREQYF. The CDR3 bases are TGTGCCAGCAGCTTGGCCGGGCCAGGGGTAGAACGCGAGCAGTACTTC.

This clonotype was detected many times. This chain connects TRBV12-3 or TRBV12-4 to TRBJ1-4; D uncertain. The CDR3 runs 14 residues. Deletions cut 1 base from V and 8 bases from J, with 11 bases between. CDR3 loop: CASSLGGIQEKLFF. CDR3 DNA sequence: TGTGCCAGCAGTTTAGGAGGGATTCAGGAAAAACTGTTTTTT.

The V gene is TRBV20-1, the J gene TRBJ2-4, with D tentatively TRBD1 (6 bases). This CDR3 is built from 18 residues. Germline CDR1 reads DFQATT; CDR2 reads SNEGSKA (reference sequence). The ends were cut back, 2 bases at V and 0 bases at J, with 20 bases in the middle. CDR3 bases: TGCAGTGCTAGAATTCCAGCATCGGACAGACTAGCCAAAAACATTCAGTACTTC. Protein: CSARIPASDRLAKNIQYF.

The rearrangement links TRBV12-3 or TRBV12-4 to TRBJ2-3, with D maybe TRBD1 (5 bases). V shed 3 bases and J shed 5 bases, with 21 bases lying between them. CDR3 length: 17 residues. The CDR3 protein is CASSFELSGAERDTQYF. The CDR3, as DNA: TGTGCCAGCAGTTTTGAATTAAGTGGGGCAGAAAGAGATACGCAGTATTTT.